The 20 T cell receptor beta chains in this list originate from one sample, sequenced in a study of Ad26.COV2.S vaccination and SARS-CoV-2 variants. Only in-frame clones appear in the TCRdb table, and some are missing; sequencing was by immunoSEQ multiplex PCR. The sample consists of about 350,000 clones, approximately 90% of them appearing once. This sample's treatment: some 19 received Ad26.COV2.S at low or high dose, single or two shots; five or six received placebo; per-sample allocation not given. Repertoires come from day 63 after the first vaccine or placebo injection. Source: peripheral blood, taken in a trial of Ad26.COV2.S vaccine versus placebo. The receptors were gathered from a person aged 18-60 years who received the Ad26.COV2.S COVID-19 vaccine or a placebo.

The rearrangement links TRBV4-3 to TRBJ1-1; TRBD1 agrees at 8 bases. Trimming took 6 bases from V and 11 from J; bases not matched to a gene: 8. The CDR3 consists of 12 residues. Looked up from germline, CDR1 is LGHNA and CDR2 is YSLEER. CDR3 loop: CASSTGQGDAFF. The CDR3 nucleotides read TGCGCCAGCAGTACCGGACAGGGAGACGCTTTCTTT.

This chain connects TRBV25-1 to TRBJ1-4, with D maybe TRBD1 (5 bases). The ends were cut back, 3 bases at V and 8 bases at J, with 13 bases in the middle. CDR3 length: 14 residues. Germline CDR1 reads MGHDK; CDR2 reads SYGVNS. The CDR3 is CASSDTGRGEKLFF. The CDR3 nucleotides are TGTGCCAGCAGTGACACAGGACGAGGGGAAAAACTGTTTTTT.

The sample holds a few counts of this clone. The chain uses TRBV7-3 and TRBJ2-3; 7 bases align to TRBD2. The germline CDR1 and CDR2 sequences are SGHTA and FQGTGA. The CDR3 sequence is 14 residues long. Trimming took 2 bases from V and 1 from J; bases not matched to a gene: 0. CDR3 sequence (DNA): TGTGCCAGCAGCTTAGCGGGGGGCACAGATACGCAGTATTTT. Its translation: CASSLAGGTDTQYF.

The rearrangement links TRBV27 to TRBJ2-7; D remains ambiguous. CDR3 length equals 14 residues. V lost 6 bases, J lost 5 bases, and 17 bases lay in between. Germline V lookup: CDR1 MNHEY, CDR2 SMNVEV (reference sequence). The CDR3 region is CASSRHGRTNEQYF. CDR3 nucleotide sequence: TGTGCCAGCAGCCGACACGGACGGACCAACGAGCAGTACTTC.

This CDR3 reads CASSLVVAPYNEQFF. CDR3 coding DNA: TGTGCCAGCAGCTTAGTGGTAGCGCCCTACAATGAGCAGTTCTTC. The chain joins TRBV7-3 to TRBJ2-1; weak D call: TRBD2 (5 bases). The V end was cut by 2 bases, the J end by 2 bases, with 10 bases between. Germline V lookup: CDR1 SGHTA, CDR2 FQGTGA. This CDR3 has 15 amino acids.

The J gene is TRBJ2-1, the V gene TRBV11-2, with 8 bases identical to TRBD2. Unmatched junction bases numbered 8, after V lost 7 bases and J lost 6 bases. From germline, CDR1 is SGHAT and CDR2 FQNNGV. The CDR3 sequence is 14 residues long. CDR3 sequence reads: CASTLAGWANEQFF. The CDR3 DNA reads TGTGCCAGCACATTAGCGGGATGGGCCAATGAGCAGTTCTTC.

There are a few counts of this clone. The rearrangement links TRBV5-1 to TRBJ2-3; possibly TRBD2 for D (6 bases). V was clipped by 5 bases and J by 4 bases, with 17 bases between them. The CDR3 has 15 residues. Germline V gene sequence: CDR1 SGHRS, CDR2 YFSETQ. The CDR3 DNA sequence: TGCGCCAGCAGAGGGGTAACGGGAGATTCAGATACGCAGTATTTT. It specifies CASRGVTGDSDTQYF.

The chain couples TRBV11-2 to TRBJ2-1, with D hard to call. Trimming removed 1 base from V and 5 bases from J, with 9 bases in between. The CDR3 contains 14 residues. The V gene's germline CDR1 is SGHAT and CDR2 FQNNGV. CDR3 DNA: TGTGCCAGCAGCTTAGTAGGGCCGGACAATGAGCAGTTCTTC. It yields the protein CASSLVGPDNEQFF.

The J gene is TRBJ2-2, the V gene TRBV5-1; maybe TRBD2 (6 bases). Deletions cut 1 base from V and 5 bases from J, with 18 bases between. This CDR3 has 17 residues. Germline assignment: CDR1 SGHRS and CDR2 YFSETQ. The chain's CDR3 is CASSLLVSGRGTGELFF. The CDR3 DNA is TGCGCCAGCAGCTTGTTGGTATCCGGGAGAGGTACCGGGGAGCTGTTTTTT. Complete variable domain (other parts from reference TRBV5-1 and TRBJ2-2): KAGVTQTPRYLIKTRGQQVTLSCSPISGHRSVSWYQQTPGQGLQFLFEYFSETQRNKGNFPGRFSGRQFSNSRSEMNVSTLELGDSALYLCASSLLVSGRGTGELFFGEGSRLTVL.

Note on this clone: The same CDR3 is also encoded by other DNA sequences in this sample. The genes are TRBV30 and TRBJ2-7; 7 positions match TRBD1. Germline CDR1 reads GTSNPN; CDR2 reads SVGIG (reference sequence). With V trimmed by 2 bases and J by 4 bases, 2 bases remained unmatched. The CDR3 runs to 12 residues. The DNA of the CDR3 is TGTGCCTGGAGTAAACAGGGGTACGAGCAGTACTTC. Its protein product is CAWSKQGYEQYF.

The rearrangement uses TRBV10-3 and TRBJ1-4; D may be TRBD1 (6 bases). The CDR3 has 13 residues. Germline CDR1 and CDR2: ENHRY and SYGVKD. Trimming shortened V by 10 bases and J by 6 bases, and 15 bases separated the two germline ends. CDR3 bases: TGTGCCACTAAACAGGGCGAGGATGAAAAACTGTTTTTT. Protein: CATKQGEDEKLFF.

This clone appeared once. The chain joins TRBV10-2 to TRBJ2-3; D might be TRBD2 (5 bases). Germline CDR1 WSHSY, CDR2 SAAADI. Between the trimmed V and J ends, which lost 6 bases and 5 bases, there was a span of 12 bases. The CDR3 has 13 amino acids. CDR3 sequence: CASRVGVLDTQYF. CDR3 sequence (DNA): TGCGCCAGCAGGGTGGGAGTTTTAGATACGCAGTATTTT.

V and J are TRBV28 and TRBJ1-2, with 9 bases that match TRBD1. V shed 2 bases, J shed 5 bases, and the junction held 24 bases outside the gene matches. Looked up from germline, CDR1 is MDHEN and CDR2 is SYDVKM. This CDR3 region has 21 residues. CDR3 sequence reads: CASSLETGIYRGPPPIYGYTF. CDR3 bases: TGTGCCAGCAGTTTAGAAACAGGAATCTACAGGGGGCCTCCACCCATATATGGCTACACCTTC.

This rearrangement joins TRBV6-4 to TRBJ1-5, with D hard to call. The germline V gene encodes CDR1 MRHNA and CDR2 SNTAGT. V was cut by 5 bases and J by 1 base, with 9 bases left in between. The CDR3 is made up of 14 amino acids. CDR3 bases: TGTGCCAGCAGTCAAGACGGAAGCAATCAGCCCCAGCATTTT. Translating it yields CASSQDGSNQPQHF.

The chain uses TRBV5-8 and TRBJ1-5; D remains ambiguous. V lost 1 base and J lost 3, with 14 bases in between. The CDR3 runs to 16 residues. Germline loops: CDR1 SGHTS, CDR2 YDEGEE. CDR3 in DNA: TGTGCCAGCAGCTTGATTGGGTCTGTTCCCAATCAGCCCCAGCATTTT. It specifies CASSLIGSVPNQPQHF.

In its sample, this clone was seen once. The rearrangement joins TRBV11-2 to TRBJ2-5; D gene unclear. CDR1 and CDR2 from the germline V gene are SGHAT and FQNNGV. This CDR3 has 16 residues. V was trimmed by 1 base and J by 0 bases, leaving 12 bases between them. The CDR3 nucleotides read TGTGCCAGCAGCTTAGGGCGGCGCTTCGACCAAGAGACCCAGTACTTC. It codes for CASSLGRRFDQETQYF.

At least ten counts were recorded for this clone. One end of the junction varies from germline; a read error may be responsible. This chain connects TRBV4-1 to TRBJ2-3; 12 positions agree with TRBD2. In germline, CDR1 is MGHRA, CDR2 YSYEKL. The CDR3 has 15 residues. This CDR3 is CASSQTSGGTDTQYF. CDR3 coding DNA: TGCGCCAGCAGCCAGACTAGCGGGGGCACGGATACGCAGTATTTT.

This clone was picked up one time. This chain uses TRBV7-9 with TRBJ2-5, with TRBD2 matching 14 bases. Germline V lookup: CDR1 SEHNR, CDR2 FQNEAQ (reference sequence). The ends lost 1 base at V and 5 bases at J; junction bases unmatched: 12. The CDR3 runs to 19 residues. As DNA, the CDR3 is TGTGCCAGCAGCTTAGGTCCTCCGGGACTAGCGGGAGTAGGTGAGACCCAGTACTTC. It is translated as CASSLGPPGLAGVGETQYF.

This rearrangement joins TRBV29-1 to TRBJ1-2; possible D gene TRBD1, 6 bases. V was clipped by 2 bases and J by 6 bases, with 10 bases between them. The CDR3 extends over 12 amino acids. Germline V gene lookup returns CDR1 SQVTM and CDR2 ANQGSEA. The CDR3 reads CSVELEGDGYTF. Written as DNA, the CDR3 is TGCAGCGTTGAACTGGAGGGGGATGGCTACACCTTC.

CDR3 region: CASSLAGAYTQYF. The CDR3 DNA is TGTGCCAGCAGTCTAGCGGGAGCTTATACGCAGTATTTT. The gene calls are TRBV28 and TRBJ2-3; 10 nucleotides match TRBD2. Germline V gives CDR1 MDHEN, CDR2 SYDVKM. V lost 5 bases to trimming and J lost 7 bases; unmatched junction nucleotides: 3. CDR3 size: 13 residues. The entire variable domain, with the rest obtained from reference TRBV28 and TRBJ2-3, is as follows: DVKVTQSSRYLVKRTGEKVFLECVQDMDHENMFWYRQDPGLGLRLIYFSYDVKMKEKGDIPEGYSVSREKKERFSLILESASTNQTSMYLCASSLAGAYTQYFGPGTRLTVL.